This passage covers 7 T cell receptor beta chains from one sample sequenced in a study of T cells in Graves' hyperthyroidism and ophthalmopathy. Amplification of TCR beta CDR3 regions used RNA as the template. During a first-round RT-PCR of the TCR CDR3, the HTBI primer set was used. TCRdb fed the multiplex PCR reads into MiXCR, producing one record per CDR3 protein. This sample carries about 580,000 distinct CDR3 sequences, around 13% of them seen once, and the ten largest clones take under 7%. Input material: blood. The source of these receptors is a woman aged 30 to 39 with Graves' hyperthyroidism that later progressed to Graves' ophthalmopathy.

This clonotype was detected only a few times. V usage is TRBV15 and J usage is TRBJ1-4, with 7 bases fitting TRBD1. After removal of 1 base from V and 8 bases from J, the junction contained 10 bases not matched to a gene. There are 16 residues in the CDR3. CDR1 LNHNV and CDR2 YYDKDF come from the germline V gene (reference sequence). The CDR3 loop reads CATSRAGAGGREKLFF. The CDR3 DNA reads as TGTGCCACCAGCAGAGCAGGGGCAGGGGGTAGGGAAAAACTGTTTTTT.

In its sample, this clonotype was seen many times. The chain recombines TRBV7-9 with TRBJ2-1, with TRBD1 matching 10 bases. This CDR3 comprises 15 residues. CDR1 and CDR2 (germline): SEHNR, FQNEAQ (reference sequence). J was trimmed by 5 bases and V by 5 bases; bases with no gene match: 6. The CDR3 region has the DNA TGTGCCAGCAGCCCGGGACAGGGGCCGCACAATGAGCAGTTCTTC. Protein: CASSPGQGPHNEQFF.

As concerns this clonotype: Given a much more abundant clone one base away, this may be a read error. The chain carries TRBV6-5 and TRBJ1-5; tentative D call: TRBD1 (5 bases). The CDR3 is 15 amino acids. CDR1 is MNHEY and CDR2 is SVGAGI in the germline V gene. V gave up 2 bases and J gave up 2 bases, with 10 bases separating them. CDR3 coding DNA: TGTGCCAGCAGTTACGGGGGGGAAGGCAATCAGCCCCAGCATTTT. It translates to CASSYGGEGNQPQHF.

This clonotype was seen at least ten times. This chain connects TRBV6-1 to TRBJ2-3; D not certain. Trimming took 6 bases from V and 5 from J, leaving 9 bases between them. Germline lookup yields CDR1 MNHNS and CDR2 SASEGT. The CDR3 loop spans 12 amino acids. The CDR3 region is CASRAPVDTQYF. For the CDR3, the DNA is TGTGCCAGCAGGGCCCCGGTAGATACGCAGTATTTT.

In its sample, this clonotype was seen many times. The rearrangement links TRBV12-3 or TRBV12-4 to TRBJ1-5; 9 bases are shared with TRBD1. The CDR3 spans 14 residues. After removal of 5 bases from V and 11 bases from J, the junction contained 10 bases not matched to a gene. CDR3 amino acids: CASSTGGWEGAQHF. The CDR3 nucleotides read TGTGCCAGCAGTACAGGGGGCTGGGAGGGAGCCCAGCATTTT.

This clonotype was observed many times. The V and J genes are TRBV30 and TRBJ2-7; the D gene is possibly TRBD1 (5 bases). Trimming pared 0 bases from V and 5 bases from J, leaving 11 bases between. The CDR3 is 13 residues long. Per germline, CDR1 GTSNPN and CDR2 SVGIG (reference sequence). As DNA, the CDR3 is TGTGCCTGGAGTGTAATGGGGCTGAACGAGCAGTACTTC. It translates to CAWSVMGLNEQYF.

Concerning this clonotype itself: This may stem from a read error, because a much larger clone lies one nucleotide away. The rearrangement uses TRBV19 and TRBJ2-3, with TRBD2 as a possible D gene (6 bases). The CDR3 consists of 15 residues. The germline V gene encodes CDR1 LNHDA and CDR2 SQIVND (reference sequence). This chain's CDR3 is CTSSGGSLGSNTQYF. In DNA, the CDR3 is TGTACCAGTAGTGGGGGGAGCCTCGGGAGTAATACGCAGTATTTT. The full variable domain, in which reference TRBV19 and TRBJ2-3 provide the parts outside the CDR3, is DGGITQSPKYLFRKEGQNVTLSCEQNLNHDAMYWYRQDPGQGLRLIYYSQIVNDFQKGDIAEGYSVSREKKESFPLTVTSAQKNPTAFYLCTSSGGSLGSNTQYFGPGTRLTVL.